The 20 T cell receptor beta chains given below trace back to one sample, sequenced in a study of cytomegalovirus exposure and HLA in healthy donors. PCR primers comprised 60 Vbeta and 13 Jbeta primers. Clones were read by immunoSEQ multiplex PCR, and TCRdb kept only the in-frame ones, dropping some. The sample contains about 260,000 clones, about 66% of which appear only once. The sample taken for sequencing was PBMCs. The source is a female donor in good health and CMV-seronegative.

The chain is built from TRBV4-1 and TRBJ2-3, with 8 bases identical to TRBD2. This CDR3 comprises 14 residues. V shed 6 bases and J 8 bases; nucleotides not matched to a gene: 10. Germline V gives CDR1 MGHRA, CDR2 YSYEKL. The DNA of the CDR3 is TGCGCCAGCAGATCCGAGCGGGAGTGGGGTACGCAGTATTTT. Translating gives CASRSEREWGTQYF.

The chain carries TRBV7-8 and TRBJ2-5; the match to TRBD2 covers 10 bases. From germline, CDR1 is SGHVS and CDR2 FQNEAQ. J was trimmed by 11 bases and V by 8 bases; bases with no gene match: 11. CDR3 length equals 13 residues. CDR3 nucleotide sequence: TGTGCCAGCGAAGGTCTAGCGGGAGTTGAGCAGTACTTC. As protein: CASEGLAGVEQYF.

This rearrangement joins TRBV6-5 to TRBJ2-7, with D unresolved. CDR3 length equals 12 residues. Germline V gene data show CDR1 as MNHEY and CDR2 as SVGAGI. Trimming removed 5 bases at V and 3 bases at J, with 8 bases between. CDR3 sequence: CASSRYGYEQYF. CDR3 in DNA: TGTGCCAGCAGTAGATACGGCTACGAGCAGTACTTC.

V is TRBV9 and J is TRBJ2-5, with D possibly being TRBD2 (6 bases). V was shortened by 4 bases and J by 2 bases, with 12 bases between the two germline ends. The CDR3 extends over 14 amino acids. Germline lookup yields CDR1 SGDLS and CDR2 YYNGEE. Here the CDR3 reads CASSPYGGQETQYF. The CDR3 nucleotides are TGTGCCAGCAGCCCATACGGGGGACAAGAGACCCAGTACTTC.

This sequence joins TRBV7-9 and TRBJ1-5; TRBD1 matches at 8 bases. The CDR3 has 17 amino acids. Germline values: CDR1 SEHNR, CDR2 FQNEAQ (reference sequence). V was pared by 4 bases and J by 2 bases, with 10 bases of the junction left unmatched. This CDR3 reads CASSSSADRGGNQPQHF. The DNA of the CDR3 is TGTGCCAGCAGCTCTTCCGCCGACAGGGGTGGCAATCAGCCCCAGCATTTT.

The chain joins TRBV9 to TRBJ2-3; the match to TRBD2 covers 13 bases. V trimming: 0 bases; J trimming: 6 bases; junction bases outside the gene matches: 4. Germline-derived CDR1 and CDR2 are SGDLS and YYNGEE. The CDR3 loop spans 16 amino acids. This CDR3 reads CASSVGLAGGDDTQYF. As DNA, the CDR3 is TGTGCCAGCAGCGTAGGACTAGCGGGAGGCGACGATACGCAGTATTTT.

The CDR3 DNA reads as TGTGCCAGCAGGGGACAGGCCCAAGGCTACGAGCAGTACTTC. As protein: CASRGQAQGYEQYF. The chain is built from TRBV27 and TRBJ2-7; TRBD1 aligns across 8 bases. V dropped 6 bases and J dropped 3; count of bases not matched to a gene: 7. From germline, CDR1 is MNHEY and CDR2 SMNVEV (reference sequence). This CDR3 spans 14 amino acids.

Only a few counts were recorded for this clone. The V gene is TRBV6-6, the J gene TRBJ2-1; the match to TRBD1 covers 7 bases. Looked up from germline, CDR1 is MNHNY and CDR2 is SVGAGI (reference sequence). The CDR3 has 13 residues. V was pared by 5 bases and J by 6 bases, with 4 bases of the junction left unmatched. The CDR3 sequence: CASSTTGSNEQFF. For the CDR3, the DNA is TGTGCCAGCAGTACGACAGGGAGCAATGAGCAGTTCTTC.

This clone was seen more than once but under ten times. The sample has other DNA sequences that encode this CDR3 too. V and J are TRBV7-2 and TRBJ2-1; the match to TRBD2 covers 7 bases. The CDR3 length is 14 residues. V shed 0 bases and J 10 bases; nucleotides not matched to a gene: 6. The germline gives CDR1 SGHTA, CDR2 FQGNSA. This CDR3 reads CASSLAGGYNEQFF. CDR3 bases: TGTGCCAGCAGCTTAGCGGGAGGGTATAACGAGCAGTTCTTC.

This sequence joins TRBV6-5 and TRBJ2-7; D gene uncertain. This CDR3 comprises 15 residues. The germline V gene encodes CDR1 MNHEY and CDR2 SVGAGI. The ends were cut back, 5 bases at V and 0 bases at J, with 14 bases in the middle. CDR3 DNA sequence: TGTGCCAGCAGTCCCCGCGCTTACAGCTCCTACGAGCAGTACTTC. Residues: CASSPRAYSSYEQYF.

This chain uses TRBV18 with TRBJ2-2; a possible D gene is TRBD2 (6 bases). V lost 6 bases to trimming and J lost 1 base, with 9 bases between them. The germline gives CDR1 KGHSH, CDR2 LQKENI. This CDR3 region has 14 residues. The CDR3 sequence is CASSPSENTGELFF. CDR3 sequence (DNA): TGTGCCAGCTCTCCTAGCGAGAACACCGGGGAGCTGTTTTTT.

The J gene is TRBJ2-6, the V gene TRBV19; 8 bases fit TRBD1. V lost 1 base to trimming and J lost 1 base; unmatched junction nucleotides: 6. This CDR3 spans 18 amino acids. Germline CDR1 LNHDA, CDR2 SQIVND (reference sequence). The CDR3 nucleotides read TGTGCCAGTAGTATAGTCGGGCAGGGGGCTTCTGGGGCCAACGTCCTGACTTTC. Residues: CASSIVGQGASGANVLTF. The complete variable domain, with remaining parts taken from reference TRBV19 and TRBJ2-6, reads DGGITQSPKYLFRKEGQNVTLSCEQNLNHDAMYWYRQDPGQGLRLIYYSQIVNDFQKGDIAEGYSVSREKKESFPLTVTSAQKNPTAFYLCASSIVGQGASGANVLTFGAGSRLTVL.

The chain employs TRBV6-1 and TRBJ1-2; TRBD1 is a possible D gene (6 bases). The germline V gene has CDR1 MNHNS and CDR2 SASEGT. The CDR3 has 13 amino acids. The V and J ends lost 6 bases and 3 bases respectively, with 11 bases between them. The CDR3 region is CASSLEGDYGYTF. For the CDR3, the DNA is TGTGCCAGCAGCCTAGAGGGGGACTATGGCTACACCTTC.

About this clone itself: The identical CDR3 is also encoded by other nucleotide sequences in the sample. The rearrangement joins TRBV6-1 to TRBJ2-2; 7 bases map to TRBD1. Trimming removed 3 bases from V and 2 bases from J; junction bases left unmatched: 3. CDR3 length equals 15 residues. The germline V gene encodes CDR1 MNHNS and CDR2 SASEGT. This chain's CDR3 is CASSERQGNTGELFF. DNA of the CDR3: TGTGCCAGCAGTGAGAGACAGGGCAACACCGGGGAGCTGTTTTTT.

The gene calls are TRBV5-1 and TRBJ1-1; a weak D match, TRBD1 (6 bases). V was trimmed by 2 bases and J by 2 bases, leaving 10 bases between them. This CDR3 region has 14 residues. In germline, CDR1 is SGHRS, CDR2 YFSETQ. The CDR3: CASSLQGFNTEAFF. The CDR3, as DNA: TGCGCCAGCAGCTTACAGGGATTTAACACTGAAGCTTTCTTT.

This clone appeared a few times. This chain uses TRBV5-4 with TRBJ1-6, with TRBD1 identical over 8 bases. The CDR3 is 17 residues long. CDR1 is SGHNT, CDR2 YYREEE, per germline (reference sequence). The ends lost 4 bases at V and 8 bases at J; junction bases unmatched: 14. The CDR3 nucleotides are TGTGCCAGCAGCACCCCAGGCCTGACAGGGGCCCATTCACCCCTCCACTTT. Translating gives CASSTPGLTGAHSPLHF.

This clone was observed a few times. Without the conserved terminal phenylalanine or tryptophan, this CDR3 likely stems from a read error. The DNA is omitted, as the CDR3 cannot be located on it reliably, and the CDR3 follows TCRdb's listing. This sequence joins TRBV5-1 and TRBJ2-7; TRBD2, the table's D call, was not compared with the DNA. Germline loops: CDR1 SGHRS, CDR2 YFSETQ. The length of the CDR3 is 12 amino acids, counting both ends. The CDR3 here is CASSFLCGGPSS.

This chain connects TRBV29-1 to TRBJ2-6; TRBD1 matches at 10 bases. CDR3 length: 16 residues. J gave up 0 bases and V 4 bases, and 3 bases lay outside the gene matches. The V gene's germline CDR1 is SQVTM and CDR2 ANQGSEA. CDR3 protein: CSVGGTGVSGANVLTF. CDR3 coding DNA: TGCAGCGTTGGGGGGACAGGGGTCTCTGGGGCCAACGTCCTGACTTTC.

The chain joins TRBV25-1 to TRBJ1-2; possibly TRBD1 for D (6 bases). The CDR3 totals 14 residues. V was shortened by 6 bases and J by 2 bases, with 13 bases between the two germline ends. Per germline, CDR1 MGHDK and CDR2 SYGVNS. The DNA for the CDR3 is TGTGCCAGCAGAGAGACAGGATTAAACTATGGCTACACCTTC. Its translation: CASRETGLNYGYTF.

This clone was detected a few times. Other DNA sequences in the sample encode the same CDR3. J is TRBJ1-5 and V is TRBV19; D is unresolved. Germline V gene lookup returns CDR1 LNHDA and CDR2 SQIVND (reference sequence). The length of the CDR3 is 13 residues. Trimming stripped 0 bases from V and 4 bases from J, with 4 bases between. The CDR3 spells CASSIDINQPQHF. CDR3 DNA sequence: TGTGCCAGTAGTATAGATATAAATCAGCCCCAGCATTTT.